The 8 T cell receptor beta chains below all came from one sample that was sequenced in a study of T cell changes during pregnancy in multiple sclerosis. Repertoires were generated with immunoSEQ multiplex PCR, while TCRdb's copy carries only in-frame clones and drops some. The table has some 70,000 clones, approximately 92% seen once. Specimen: CD8+ T cells from peripheral blood mononuclear cells, collected in the third trimester of pregnancy. Receptor source: a female donor in good health, enrolled as a control in a pregnancy study.

The V gene is TRBV10-3, the J gene TRBJ2-3, with 12 bases fitting TRBD2. The junction had 1 base not matched to a gene; V was cut back by 4 bases and J by 2 bases. The CDR3 spans 15 residues. Germline assignment: CDR1 ENHRY and CDR2 SYGVKD. The DNA for the CDR3 is TGTGCCATCAGTGGGACTAGCGGGGACACAGATACGCAGTATTTT. Amino acids: CAISGTSGDTDTQYF.

The chain combines TRBV4-3 with TRBJ2-1, with a weak D call TRBD2 (5 bases). The CDR3 is 17 amino acids. Between the trimmed V and J ends, which lost 0 bases and 4 bases, there was a span of 16 bases. The germline CDR1 and CDR2 sequences are LGHNA and YSLEER. DNA for the CDR3: TGCGCCAGCAGCCAAGATATGGCTAGCTCTAGATACAATGAGCAGTTCTTC. Amino acids: CASSQDMASSRYNEQFF.

V is TRBV19 and J is TRBJ2-3; 7 positions match TRBD2. The CDR3 runs 16 residues. In germline, CDR1 is LNHDA, CDR2 SQIVND (reference sequence). V dropped 4 bases and J dropped 1; count of bases not matched to a gene: 8. As DNA, the CDR3 is TGTGCCAGTAGTACCCGATCGGCGGGGGGCACAGATACGCAGTATTTT. This encodes CASSTRSAGGTDTQYF.

The chain uses TRBV7-2 and TRBJ1-2; tentative D call: TRBD1 (5 bases). V lost 5 bases to trimming and J lost 4 bases, with 14 bases between them. The CDR3 loop spans 14 amino acids. From germline, CDR1 is SGHTA and CDR2 FQGNSA. The CDR3 DNA reads TGTGCCAGCAGCCCGACGGGGGGTGGCTATGGCTACACCTTC. It yields the protein CASSPTGGGYGYTF.

This rearrangement joins TRBV5-1 to TRBJ2-1; 8 bases are a match to TRBD1. CDR3 size: 15 residues. After removal of 9 bases from V and 0 bases from J, the junction contained 8 bases not matched to a gene. The V gene's germline CDR1 is SGHRS and CDR2 YFSETQ. DNA of the CDR3: TGCGCCACTACGACAGGGGCCAGCTCCTACAATGAGCAGTTCTTC. Encoded protein: CATTTGASSYNEQFF.

CDR3 amino acids: CASSRGGSTEAFF. CDR3 bases: TGTGCCAGCTCCCGGGGGGGATCCACTGAAGCTTTCTTT. The V gene is TRBV18, the J gene TRBJ1-1; D possibly corresponds to TRBD1 (5 bases). The V end lost 6 bases, the J end lost 4 bases, and 12 bases lay between the germline ends. The CDR3 consists of 13 residues. CDR1 is KGHSH and CDR2 is LQKENI in the germline V gene.

This clone was detected only once. CDR3 sequence: CASSSSQGYEQYF. The CDR3 bases are TGTGCCAGCAGCTCCTCCCAGGGCTACGAGCAGTACTTC. The gene calls are TRBV11-2 and TRBJ2-7; TRBD1 is a possible D gene (5 bases). From germline, CDR1 is SGHAT and CDR2 FQNNGV. Trimming stripped 4 bases from V and 3 bases from J, with 10 bases between. CDR3 size: 13 residues.

J is TRBJ1-4 and V is TRBV9, with a tentative D call TRBD1 (6 bases). The CDR3 has 12 amino acids. Trimming took off 3 bases at V and 6 bases at J, with 6 bases between the two ends. Looked up from germline, CDR1 is SGDLS and CDR2 is YYNGEE. DNA of the CDR3: TGTGCCAGCAGCGGACAGGATGAAAAACTGTTTTTT. This gives the protein CASSGQDEKLFF.